Listed here are 9 T cell receptor beta chains from one sample, sequenced in a study of shared clonotypes between healthy human individuals. Measured with immunoSEQ multiplex PCR; TCRdb has only the in-frame clones, and not every one. The table records 110,000 or so clones, about 63% of them present only once. Sequenced input: memory CD8+ T cells sorted from blood. The sample's subset: CD45RO+ cells pooled with CCR7-negative TemRA cells. These TCRs come from a woman aged 25 to 45 in good health.

The chain combines TRBV2 with TRBJ1-5; D remains ambiguous. The CDR3 consists of 15 residues. In germline, CDR1 is SNHLY, CDR2 FYNNEI. V lost 4 bases to trimming and J lost 0 bases, with 10 bases between them. CDR3 in DNA: TGTGCCAGCAGTGTTCAGCAGATTAGCAATCAGCCCCAGCATTTT. It codes for CASSVQQISNQPQHF.

This chain joins TRBV11-2 and TRBJ2-1; 10 nucleotides agree with TRBD2. There are 20 residues in the CDR3. After removal of 0 bases from V and 1 base from J, the junction contained 12 bases not matched to a gene. The germline CDR1 and CDR2 sequences are SGHAT and FQNNGV. DNA for the CDR3: TGTGCCAGCAGCTTAGAAGGGGGACTAGCGATCGTAGTTTCCTACAATGAGCAGTTCTTC. Protein: CASSLEGGLAIVVSYNEQFF. Complete variable domain (other parts from reference TRBV11-2 and TRBJ2-1): EAGVAQSPRYKIIEKRQSVAFWCNPISGHATLYWYQQILGQGPKLLIQFQNNGVVDDSQLPKDRFSAERLKGVDSTLKIQPAKLEDSAVYLCASSLEGGLAIVVSYNEQFFGPGTRLTVL.

V usage is TRBV28 and J usage is TRBJ2-5; D gene ambiguous. Germline values: CDR1 MDHEN, CDR2 SYDVKM. The CDR3 loop spans 16 amino acids. Trimming stripped 5 bases from V and 1 base from J, with 17 bases between. The CDR3 is CASSHPGPLPQETQYF. The CDR3 nucleotides read TGTGCCAGCAGTCACCCCGGGCCACTCCCCCAAGAGACCCAGTACTTC.

The V and J genes are TRBV10-3 and TRBJ2-3, with 7 nucleotides matching TRBD1. The germline CDR1 and CDR2 sequences are ENHRY and SYGVKD. The CDR3 loop spans 15 amino acids. The junction had 4 bases not matched to a gene; V was cut back by 2 bases and J by 2 bases. CDR3 sequence (DNA): TGTGCCATCAGTGAGGGACAGGCAGACACAGATACGCAGTATTTT. Its protein product is CAISEGQADTDTQYF.

This clone was seen more than once but under ten times. The J gene is TRBJ2-1, the V gene TRBV6-1; D gene unclear. This CDR3 contains 12 residues. Per germline, CDR1 MNHNS and CDR2 SASEGT. V lost 6 bases and J 7 bases, leaving 10 bases between the germline ends. For the CDR3, the DNA is TGTGCCAGCAGCGTAGGTTCAAATGAGCAGTTCTTC. This translates into CASSVGSNEQFF.

V usage is TRBV5-1 and J usage is TRBJ2-7; 10 bases match TRBD2. The germline V gene encodes CDR1 SGHRS and CDR2 YFSETQ. Germline trimming cut 4 bases from V and 3 bases from J; bases unmatched to any gene: 10. The CDR3 spans 16 residues. DNA of the CDR3: TGCGCCAGCAGCACCAGCGGGAGGGGACCCTACTACGAGCAGTACTTC. This codes for CASSTSGRGPYYEQYF.

Only a few counts were recorded for this clone. J is TRBJ2-1 and V is TRBV27; D might be TRBD1 (6 bases). The ends were cut back, 3 bases at V and 8 bases at J, with 20 bases in the middle. The CDR3 spans 16 residues. Germline V gene lookup returns CDR1 MNHEY and CDR2 SMNVEV (reference sequence). The CDR3 here is CASSFPQGRVEDEQFF. In DNA form, the CDR3 reads TGTGCCAGCAGTTTCCCCCAGGGGCGGGTGGAGGATGAGCAGTTCTTC.

The rearrangement joins TRBV10-3 to TRBJ1-2, with TRBD1 identical over 9 bases. The V gene end was trimmed by 6 bases and the J gene end by 5 bases; junction bases not matched to a gene: 7. Germline V gives CDR1 ENHRY, CDR2 SYGVKD. This CDR3 is 14 amino acids long. CDR3 loop: CAIRYRGPYYGYTF. CDR3 nucleotides: TGTGCCATCAGGTACAGGGGGCCCTATTATGGCTACACCTTC.

There are many counts of this clone. The same CDR3 also results from other DNA sequences found in this sample. The chain has TRBV6-6 and TRBJ2-7, with 8 bases that match TRBD1. V was clipped by 6 bases and J by 3 bases; unmatched bases: 7. CDR3 size: 14 residues. CDR1 is MNHNY and CDR2 is SVGAGI in the germline V gene (reference sequence). The DNA for the CDR3 is TGTGCCAGCAGGTTGACAGGGGAAAGCTACGAGCAGTACTTC. It yields the protein CASRLTGESYEQYF.